The sequence of this T cell receptor beta chain was determined in a study of T-cell memory formation after mild COVID-19 (TCRdb year 2021). In terms of the full investigation: TCR sequence clusters from the two donors were found to be largely donor specific. In two donors, T-cell clones that expanded and contracted after mild COVID-19 were followed by sequencing TCRalpha and TCRbeta repertoires longitudinally. Two young, previously healthy adult volunteers made up the cohort, one male and one female.

Spanning cysteine to phenylalanine, the CDR3 consists of 16 amino acids. The only DNA kept is the CDR3, 48 bases in frame from the first base. CDR1 SGHTA and CDR2 FQGNSA are derived from the germline V gene. Trimming accounts for 5 bases at V and 9 bases at J, while the number of junction bases matched to no gene is 10. Points the paper makes about the study in general: The study covered only two mild cases, and larger cohorts including severe cases with pre-infection samples were considered necessary. SARS-CoV-2 specificity of the second-wave clones peaking on day 37 was not confirmed. From day 15 to 85, contracting clones showed balanced CD4/CD8 phenotypes, whereas a second wave of clones that expanded from day 15 to 37 leaned towards CD4+. Some responding clones were detected in pre-infection memory, suggesting pre-existing cross-reactive memory T cells joined the SARS-CoV-2 response. Contracting CD4+ clones appeared mostly in the CM and EM memory subsets, whereas CD8+ clones were enriched in EMRA.

Ficoll-Paque density gradient centrifugation was the method used to isolate PBMCs. This clonotype was observed a handful of times. What this receptor recognizes is not known. Base qualities are not provided; no much larger clone lies one nucleotide away. Reads for this sample came from an Illumina NovaSeq 6000. TCRalpha and TCRbeta cDNA libraries were built by 5'RACE with constant-segment primers, adding sample barcodes and unique molecular identifiers. Trizol reagent was used to extract RNA from every sample. The libraries were amplified in two PCR steps, and the second step added a second sample barcode and Illumina TruSeq adapters. Sequencing of the libraries was done on an Illumina NovaSeq, producing 2 x 150 bp paired-end reads. In the paper's pipeline: With migec v1.2.7, reads were demultiplexed and then collapsed into UMI-guided consensus sequences. With mixcr v2.1.11, UMI consensuses were aligned to TRA and TRB V and J templates and assembled into clonotypes. Clonotypes were classified as expanded or contracted when called significant by both edgeR and NoisET, with noise models trained on biological replicates. edgeR calls used a false discovery rate-adjusted p below 0.01 and a log2 fold-change threshold of 1. PCA with hierarchical clustering of max-normalized trajectories of the 1000 most abundant clonotypes was used as exploratory dynamics analysis. The CD4 or CD8 phenotype of responding clones was assigned using the separately sequenced CD4+ and CD8+ repertoires. The public reads were quality trimmed at Q25 with fastp and then assembled into clones with MiXCR by TCRdb, keeping productive beta chains. Rows are combined by CDR3 protein, so each entry shows the most common genes and DNA. TCRdb's processing, not the authors', yielded these V and J calls. The table for this sample lists hundreds of thousands of distinct CDR3 sequences; roughly an eighth of them were counted only once. 20% to 25% of the sample belongs to the ten largest clones.

The chain couples TRBV7-2 to TRBJ1-6; 10 bases in the middle match TRBD1. This clonotype was obtained from a man aged 18 to 30 who had mild COVID-19 (a few samples of this study predate the infection). The sample titles of this study are shuffled in the database, so cell type and time point are left out; the donor was told from shared clones. Sample: PBMCs or a T cell subset sorted from them (not recorded which). Read as DNA, the sequence is TGTGCCAGCAGCCCCCTAGGACAGGGGGTAGGTTCACCCCTCCACTTT. This sequence encodes CASSPLGQGVGSPLHF.